The sequence of this TCR beta chain was determined in a study of CXCR3-negative and CXCR3-positive naive CD8 T cells. The authors prepared UMI-labeled TRB cDNA libraries by 5' RACE. TCRdb reanalyzed the 5' RACE reads and collapses them to one entry per CDR3 protein, without DNA. The sample spans under 90,000 distinct CDR3 sequences; the ten largest clones claim roughly 0.64%. As to this clonotype: As yet, its antigen is unknown.

Germline values: CDR1 MDHEN, CDR2 SYDVKM. The CDR3 has 18 residues. Study conclusions and caveats: Across naive subsets, surface CD5 expression was comparable, and TCR strength was inferred from properties of the TRB CDR3. In naive cells, CXCR3-negative and CXCR3-positive subsets had similar TRBV-TRBJ usage; memory cells differed. Naive cells that were CXCR3-positive had more hydrophobic TRB CDR3s (compared with CXCR3-negative naive cells).

Researchers reported sorting every CD8+ T cell subset in triplicate, around 300,000 cells per sort. Within the CD8+ T cell compartment, naive cells were CD45RO-CCR7+CD27+CD95-. Sample: naive CXCR3+ CD8+ T cells from blood. Subset indicated: CD45RO-CCR7+CD27+CD95- naive CD8+ T cells expressing CXCR3 (TNR3+). The clonotype was recovered from a human donor in good health. Some clones in this sample may be carry-over from other donors' samples. The V gene is TRBV28, the J gene TRBJ2-3; TCRdb proposes TRBD2, but this gene call is untestable without DNA. CDR3 region: CASSSGLAGGNWADTQYF. Full variable domain (missing parts from reference TRBV28 and TRBJ2-3): DVKVTQSSRYLVKRTGEKVFLECVQDMDHENMFWYRQDPGLGLRLIYFSYDVKMKEKGDIPEGYSVSREKKERFSLILESASTNQTSMYLCASSSGLAGGNWADTQYFGPGTRLTVL.